This record looks at one T cell receptor (beta chain) sequence and its context. V was clipped by 3 bases and J by 6 bases, with 21 bases between them. CDR3 length equals 16 residues. Germline V gives CDR1 LGHNA, CDR2 YNFKEQ. The study drew participants aged about 18 to 95 years from some 24 US areas. Cohort allocation depended upon clinical history that participants reported. Sequencing used immunoSEQ multiplex PCR; TCRdb keeps in-frame clones, though not all of them. The sample has about 300,000 clones; around 90% are singletons. This specimen comes from a study of blood T cell repertoires in COVID-19. Study as a whole: Donors in the United States, Italy and Spain gave samples during acute or convalescent COVID-19.

The chain couples TRBV4-2 to TRBJ2-7, with D perhaps TRBD1 (6 bases). The specimen sequenced was PBMCs or T cells enriched from blood (not recorded which). The receptor's source is a woman aged 40 to 49 who had recovered from COVID-19. For the CDR3, the DNA is TGTGCCAGCAGCCACGTTTCGGGACACTCTAGAAGCGAGCAGTACTTC. It yields the protein CASSHVSGHSRSEQYF.